The next 21 T cell receptor beta chains were all read from a single sample in a study of human T cells and chemical hapten exposure. Documented time point: patch test 2, 6 weeks after DPC sensitization. Treatment meaning: therapeutic diphenylcyclopropenone sensitization with weekly scalp DPC. TCRdb re-analysed the RACE reads in MiXCR, keeping a single row per CDR3 protein. The data contain roughly 120,000 distinct CDR3 sequences, roughly a tenth of them singletons. The sample was whole blood, taken in connection with sensitization to the hapten diphenylcyclopropenone (DPC). The source of these receptors is a woman in her thirties or forties with alopecia areata. Some clones in this sample may be carry-over from other donors' samples.

The chain carries TRBV2 and TRBJ2-3, with D possibly being TRBD1 or TRBD2 (6 bases each). This CDR3 contains 15 residues. V was pared by 3 bases and J by 1 base, with 11 bases between. Germline CDR1 reads SNHLY; CDR2 reads FYNNEI. CDR3 sequence (DNA): TGTGCCAGCAGTGAGACGGGGGCCCGCACAGATACGCAGTATTTT. Amino acid sequence: CASSETGARTDTQYF.

J is TRBJ2-1 and V is TRBV6-2 or TRBV6-3; 10 bases fit TRBD2. Looked up from germline, CDR1 is MNHEY and CDR2 is SVGEGT. V dropped 7 bases and J dropped 8; count of bases not matched to a gene: 11. CDR3 length: 15 residues. The CDR3: CASTLQAGGLDEQFF. The CDR3 nucleotides are TGTGCCAGCACCCTACAAGCGGGGGGGCTCGATGAGCAGTTCTTC.

This clonotype was counted many times. This chain connects TRBV6-1 to TRBJ1-1; D is unresolved. The germline V gene has CDR1 MNHNS and CDR2 SASEGT. With 10 bases removed from V and 3 bases from J, the gap between germline ends came to 18 bases. The CDR3 spans 14 residues. The CDR3 region is CATLSSRGDTEAFF. For the CDR3, the DNA is TGTGCCACCCTATCTTCTCGTGGGGACACTGAAGCTTTCTTT.

This clonotype was seen ten or more times. The chain combines TRBV6-6 with TRBJ1-2, with D possibly being TRBD1 (6 bases). The CDR3 runs 16 residues. Trimming took 4 bases from V and 0 from J, leaving 15 bases between them. Germline V gene sequence: CDR1 MNHNY, CDR2 SVGAGI (reference sequence). The CDR3, as DNA: TGTGCCAGCAGTTCCGGGGGCTGGGGGGCTAACTATGGCTACACCTTC. This gives the protein CASSSGGWGANYGYTF.

This clonotype was observed a handful of times. This sequence joins TRBV7-2 and TRBJ2-1; 7 bases fit TRBD1. V lost 4 bases to trimming and J lost 0 bases; unmatched junction nucleotides: 3. The CDR3 is 15 amino acids. The germline CDR1 and CDR2 sequences are SGHTA and FQGNSA. The CDR3 sequence: CASSSTGSSYNEQFF. The DNA for the CDR3 is TGTGCCAGCAGCTCGACAGGGAGCTCCTACAATGAGCAGTTCTTC. The variable domain in full, completed from reference TRBV7-2 and TRBJ2-1, reads GAGVSQSPSNKVTEKGKDVELRCDPISGHTALYWYRQSLGQGLEFLIYFQGNSAPDKSGLPSDRFSAERTGGSVSTLTIQRTQQEDSAVYLCASSSTGSSYNEQFFGPGTRLTVL.

This clonotype has at least ten counts. This chain links TRBV11-1 with TRBJ2-3; D is uncertain. From germline, CDR1 is SGHAT and CDR2 FQDESV (reference sequence). Trimming shortened V by 2 bases and J by 4 bases, and 13 bases separated the two germline ends. The CDR3 totals 15 residues. The CDR3: CASSLRRAAADTQYF. The DNA for the CDR3 is TGTGCCAGCAGCTTACGAAGGGCAGCCGCAGATACGCAGTATTTT.

The chain uses TRBV4-2 and TRBJ2-2; TRBD2 matches at 10 bases. Germline values: CDR1 LGHNA, CDR2 YNFKEQ. V lost 4 bases and J lost 7; bases outside the gene matches: 6. The CDR3 consists of 15 residues. The CDR3 nucleotides read TGTGCCAGCAGCCTAGCGGGGGGAGAGAACGGGGAGCTGTTTTTT. Its translation is CASSLAGGENGELFF.

This clonotype was observed at least ten times. The V gene is TRBV18, the J gene TRBJ1-2, with D possibly TRBD1 on 5 matching bases. CDR3 length equals 14 residues. Germline-derived CDR1 and CDR2 are KGHSH and LQKENI. Trimming shortened V by 2 bases and J by 3 bases, and 10 bases separated the two germline ends. The CDR3 region is CASSPTGADYGYTF. The CDR3 DNA follows: TGTGCCAGCTCACCAACTGGGGCAGACTATGGCTACACCTTC.

This clonotype was counted many times. The CDR3 DNA sequence: TGTGCCAGCAGCGAGAGCGGGGGAATAGATACGCAGTATTTT. It yields the protein CASSESGGIDTQYF. This chain uses TRBV7-6 with TRBJ2-3; 8 nucleotides match TRBD2. Germline values: CDR1 SGHVS, CDR2 FNYEAQ. This CDR3 has 14 amino acids. Unmatched junction bases numbered 6, after V lost 5 bases and J lost 5 bases.

This clonotype was found many times. This chain uses TRBV18 with TRBJ2-5; D is unclear. The V gene lost 1 base and the J gene lost 2 bases, with 8 bases spanning the gap. The CDR3 is 14 residues long. CDR1 and CDR2 from the germline V gene are KGHSH and LQKENI. CDR3 in DNA: TGTGCCAGCTCACCACGGTTGGGGCAAGAGACCCAGTACTTC. Translation gives CASSPRLGQETQYF.

This rearrangement joins TRBV10-3 to TRBJ1-2; no clear D. This CDR3 has 16 residues. V was cut by 8 bases and J by 0 bases, with 19 bases left in between. Germline assignment: CDR1 ENHRY and CDR2 SYGVKD. The CDR3 DNA reads as TGTGCCATCTCCAGAGACCCAGCCCTAGCTAACTATGGCTACACCTTC. Protein: CAISRDPALANYGYTF.

This clonotype was counted at least ten times. The rearrangement links TRBV7-2 to TRBJ2-2, with TRBD1 as a possible D gene (6 bases). Trimming cost V 5 bases and J 2 bases, with 12 bases left between them. Germline assignment: CDR1 SGHTA and CDR2 FQGNSA. The CDR3 length is 15 residues. The CDR3 DNA is TGTGCCAGCAGCCAGGGGCAGCCCAACACCGGGGAGCTGTTTTTT. This codes for CASSQGQPNTGELFF.

This clonotype occurred a few times. The CDR3 DNA reads TGTGCCAGCAGCTTAGGCGGACAGTCTAGAGGCTACACCTTC. It is translated as CASSLGGQSRGYTF. The V gene is TRBV13, the J gene TRBJ1-2; perhaps TRBD1 as D (6 bases). Germline V gives CDR1 PRHDT, CDR2 FYEKMQ (reference sequence). The CDR3 consists of 14 residues. V shed 0 bases and J shed 8 bases, with 13 bases lying between them.

This chain connects TRBV30 to TRBJ2-7; D perhaps matches TRBD1 (6 bases). The CDR3 has 12 amino acids. Germline V lookup: CDR1 GTSNPN, CDR2 SVGIG (reference sequence). Trimming pared 0 bases from V and 6 bases from J, leaving 9 bases between. This CDR3 is CAWSVQGSEQYF. The CDR3 nucleotides are TGTGCCTGGAGTGTACAGGGATCCGAGCAGTACTTC.

This clonotype has ten or more counts. The chain carries TRBV7-9 and TRBJ1-2; D ambiguous. The ends were cut back, 4 bases at V and 12 bases at J, with 12 bases in the middle. Looked up from germline, CDR1 is SEHNR and CDR2 is FQNEAQ (reference sequence). The CDR3 covers 11 residues. The CDR3 DNA reads as TGTGCCAGCAGCTATCAAGGCCTAAACACCTTC. It encodes CASSYQGLNTF.

The chain joins TRBV30 to TRBJ1-2; D is possibly TRBD1 (5 bases). From germline, CDR1 is GTSNPN and CDR2 SVGIG (reference sequence). V was clipped by 3 bases and J by 0 bases, with 14 bases between them. The CDR3 totals 15 residues. The CDR3 sequence is CAWSPGTPPNYGYTF. The CDR3 DNA is TGTGCCTGGAGCCCCGGGACGCCGCCTAACTATGGCTACACCTTC.

Concerning this clonotype itself: A clone one base away is much larger, so this may be a read error. The chain employs TRBV20-1 and TRBJ2-7; a possible D gene is TRBD2 (7 bases). V shed 3 bases and J shed 4 bases, with 16 bases lying between them. Germline assignment: CDR1 DFQATT and CDR2 SNEGSKA (reference sequence). The CDR3 covers 14 residues. The DNA of the CDR3 is TGCAGTGCTAGCGGTGGGAGGGGGGATTACGAGCAGTACTTC. It codes for CSASGGRGDYEQYF.

This chain links TRBV12-3 or TRBV12-4 with TRBJ1-5, with 12 bases matching TRBD1. CDR3 length: 14 residues. J lost 7 bases, V lost 6 bases, and 4 bases had no gene match. CDR3 sequence: CASRGQGADQPQHF. In DNA, the CDR3 is TGTGCCAGCAGGGGACAGGGGGCCGACCAGCCCCAGCATTTT.

The chain has TRBV9 and TRBJ2-7; D is possibly TRBD1 (6 bases). Trimming removed 4 bases at V and 6 bases at J, with 14 bases between. The CDR3 sequence is 13 residues long. The germline V gene has CDR1 SGDLS and CDR2 YYNGEE. The CDR3 here is CASSPSVRGEQYF. Written as DNA, the CDR3 is TGTGCCAGCAGCCCCTCTGTCAGGGGCGAGCAGTACTTC. Drawing the rest from reference TRBV9 and TRBJ2-7, the complete variable domain is DSGVTQTPKHLITATGQRVTLRCSPRSGDLSVYWYQQSLDQGLQFLIQYYNGEERAKGNILERFSAQQFPDLHSELNLSSLELGDSALYFCASSPSVRGEQYFGPGTRLTVT.

This clonotype was found a few times. V usage is TRBV7-2 and J usage is TRBJ2-3; D is possibly TRBD2 (6 bases). With 2 bases removed from V and 4 bases from J, the gap between germline ends came to 16 bases. The CDR3 consists of 16 residues. The germline CDR1 and CDR2 sequences are SGHTA and FQGNSA. DNA of the CDR3: TGTGCCAGCAGCTTAAGGACCCGAGTAGCGGCAGATACGCAGTATTTT. Translating it yields CASSLRTRVAADTQYF.

V is TRBV12-3 or TRBV12-4 and J is TRBJ1-2, with D uncertain. Trimming pared 2 bases from V and 8 bases from J, leaving 9 bases between. CDR3 size: 12 residues. CDR3 residues: CASSLNKRGYTF. The CDR3 DNA reads as TGTGCCAGCAGTTTAAACAAGAGGGGCTACACCTTC.